Listed below are T cell receptor beta chains from one sample, sequenced in a study of shared clonotypes between healthy human individuals. This table comes from immunoSEQ multiplex PCR, and its TCRdb copy is limited to in-frame clones, with some not included. The data hold millions of clones, with over 85% observed a single time. Material for sequencing was naive CD4+ T cells sorted from blood. The receptors here all came from a man between 18 and 35 years old in good health. CDR3s include the opening cysteine and the closing phenylalanine or tryptophan. A D gene is named only where the DNA matches it firmly. Size tells how often a clone was seen (once, few, many) or the class of an expanded clone, and some rows leave it out.

j_call: TRBJ2-3
v_call: TRBV7-8
d_call: NA
clone_size: NA
cdr3_aa: CASSLLTEYTQYF
cdr3_nt: TGTGCCAGCAGCTTACTAACGGAGTATACGCAGTATTTT

j_call: TRBJ2-5
v_call: TRBV7-2
d_call: TRBD2
clone_size: NA
cdr3_aa: CASSLVSGTYQETQYF
cdr3_nt: TGTGCCAGCAGCTTAGTTAGCGGGACCTACCAAGAGACCCAGTACTTC

j_call: TRBJ2-1
v_call: TRBV2
d_call: TRBD2
clone_size: NA
cdr3_aa: CASSGSAGGYNEQFF
cdr3_nt: TGTGCCAGCAGTGGATCAGCGGGGGGGTACAATGAGCAGTTCTTC

j_call: TRBJ1-2
v_call: TRBV19
d_call: NA
clone_size: NA
cdr3_aa: CASSISGVRYGYTF
cdr3_nt: TGTGCCAGTAGTATCTCAGGGGTCAGGTATGGCTACACCTTC

j_call: TRBJ1-3
v_call: TRBV28
d_call: NA
clone_size: once
cdr3_aa: CASRPSGEGNTIYF
cdr3_nt: TGTGCCAGCAGACCCTCTGGGGAAGGAAACACCATATATTTT

j_call: TRBJ2-3
v_call: TRBV25-1
d_call: TRBD2
clone_size: NA
cdr3_aa: CASSQAGSADTQYF
cdr3_nt: TGTGCCAGCAGCCAAGCGGGAAGTGCAGATACGCAGTATTTT

j_call: TRBJ1-1
v_call: TRBV5-1
d_call: NA
clone_size: NA
cdr3_aa: CASSGFRVTGTEAFF
cdr3_nt: TGCGCCAGCAGCGGATTCAGGGTTACGGGCACTGAAGCTTTCTTT

j_call: TRBJ1-1
v_call: TRBV11-2
d_call: TRBD1
clone_size: once
cdr3_aa: CASTWDRGAEAFF
cdr3_nt: TGTGCCAGCACCTGGGACAGGGGCGCTGAAGCTTTCTTT

j_call: TRBJ1-1
v_call: TRBV27
d_call: NA
clone_size: NA
cdr3_aa: CASSFNAGRTSEAFF
cdr3_nt: TGTGCCAGCAGTTTCAACGCCGGGAGGACAAGTGAAGCTTTCTTT

j_call: TRBJ2-7
v_call: TRBV28
d_call: NA
clone_size: NA
cdr3_aa: CASTLRGGGQYEQYF
cdr3_nt: TGTGCCAGCACTCTTCGCGGTGGGGGGCAATACGAGCAGTACTTC

j_call: TRBJ2-3
v_call: TRBV10-3
d_call: NA
clone_size: NA
cdr3_aa: CASAGSTDTQYF
cdr3_nt: TGTGCCTCCGCGGGATCGACAGATACGCAGTATTTT

j_call: TRBJ2-6
v_call: TRBV19
d_call: NA
clone_size: NA
cdr3_aa: CASSSPPGISSSGANVLTF
cdr3_nt: TGTGCCAGTAGTAGCCCCCCAGGGATCAGTAGCTCTGGGGCCAACGTCCTGACTTTC

j_call: TRBJ1-5
v_call: TRBV29-1
d_call: TRBD1
clone_size: NA
cdr3_aa: CSVGNRGRRQPQHF
cdr3_nt: TGCAGCGTTGGGAACAGGGGGCGACGTCAGCCCCAGCATTTT

j_call: TRBJ1-6
v_call: TRBV7-2
d_call: NA
clone_size: once
cdr3_aa: CASSPQLSSYNSPLHF
cdr3_nt: TGTGCCAGCAGTCCACAGTTAAGCTCCTATAATTCACCCCTCCACTTT

j_call: TRBJ1-5
v_call: TRBV27
d_call: NA
clone_size: NA
cdr3_aa: CASRTASNQPQHF
cdr3_nt: TGTGCCAGCAGGACAGCTAGCAATCAGCCCCAGCATTTT

j_call: TRBJ2-3
v_call: TRBV18
d_call: TRBD1
clone_size: NA
cdr3_aa: CASSPSTGSDTQYF
cdr3_nt: TGTGCCAGCTCACCATCGACAGGGTCAGATACGCAGTATTTT

j_call: TRBJ2-2
v_call: TRBV7-2
d_call: TRBD2
clone_size: once
cdr3_aa: CASSSGLAWAGELFF
cdr3_nt: TGTGCCAGCAGCTCGGGACTAGCATGGGCCGGGGAGCTGTTTTTT

j_call: TRBJ1-1
v_call: TRBV19
d_call: NA
clone_size: NA
cdr3_aa: CASRRNTEAFF
cdr3_nt: TGTGCCAGTAGACGGAACACTGAAGCTTTCTTT

j_call: TRBJ2-2
v_call: TRBV27
d_call: NA
clone_size: NA
cdr3_aa: CASSLSGLTGELFF
cdr3_nt: TGTGCCAGCAGTTTATCAGGACTCACCGGGGAGCTGTTTTTT

j_call: TRBJ2-3
v_call: TRBV18
d_call: NA
clone_size: NA
cdr3_aa: CASSPLRSFTDTQYF
cdr3_nt: TGTGCCAGCTCACCACTGCGTAGTTTCACAGATACGCAGTATTTT

j_call: TRBJ2-3
v_call: TRBV10-2
d_call: TRBD2
clone_size: NA
cdr3_aa: CASSESRVGGKVTDTQYF
cdr3_nt: TGCGCCAGCAGTGAGTCAAGAGTGGGAGGGAAAGTCACAGATACGCAGTATTTT

j_call: TRBJ2-1
v_call: TRBV18
d_call: NA
clone_size: NA
cdr3_aa: CASSLEGEQFF
cdr3_nt: TGTGCCAGCTCCCTCGAAGGTGAGCAGTTCTTC

j_call: TRBJ2-3
v_call: TRBV9
d_call: NA
clone_size: NA
cdr3_aa: CASSVSPGTDTQYF
cdr3_nt: TGTGCCAGCAGCGTAAGCCCGGGGACAGATACGCAGTATTTT

j_call: TRBJ2-5
v_call: TRBV9
d_call: NA
clone_size: NA
cdr3_aa: CASSVSNQETQYF
cdr3_nt: TGTGCCAGCAGCGTATCGAACCAAGAGACCCAGTACTTC

j_call: TRBJ2-7
v_call: TRBV5-1
d_call: TRBD1
clone_size: NA
cdr3_aa: CASSSTTGGGSYEQYF
cdr3_nt: TGCGCCAGCAGCTCTACTACAGGGGGAGGTAGCTACGAGCAGTACTTC

j_call: TRBJ2-5
v_call: TRBV10-3
d_call: TRBD2
clone_size: NA
cdr3_aa: CAISPTPSGGDQETQYF
cdr3_nt: TGTGCCATCAGTCCCACCCCTAGCGGGGGGGATCAAGAGACCCAGTACTTC